Presented here are 27 T cell receptor beta chains from one specimen sequenced in a study of cytomegalovirus exposure and HLA in healthy donors. PCR primers comprised 60 Vbeta and 13 Jbeta primers. Assay used: immunoSEQ multiplex PCR; TCRdb lists only in-frame clones, some missing. The sample has about 100,000 clones; around 76% are singletons. Sequenced: PBMCs. The receptors originated from a man between 35 and 55 years old in good health and CMV-seropositive.

There are a few counts of this clone. The chain uses TRBV28 and TRBJ2-1, with 7 bases matching TRBD2. Germline values: CDR1 MDHEN, CDR2 SYDVKM. The V gene end was trimmed by 7 bases and the J gene end by 2 bases; junction bases not matched to a gene: 5. The CDR3 covers 14 residues. CDR3 in DNA: TGTGCCAGCATAGGGCGGGAGACCTACAATGAGCAGTTCTTC. This sequence encodes CASIGRETYNEQFF.

The chain carries TRBV18 and TRBJ1-1; D is uncertain. There are 15 residues in the CDR3. Trimming cost V 4 bases and J 0 bases, with 12 bases left between them. The germline CDR1 and CDR2 sequences are KGHSH and LQKENI. CDR3 sequence: CASSLETTMNTEAFF. The CDR3 region has the DNA TGTGCCAGCTCACTCGAGACGACTATGAACACTGAAGCTTTCTTT. The whole variable domain, remainder taken from reference TRBV18 and TRBJ1-1, is NAGVMQNPRHLVRRRGQEARLRCSPMKGHSHVYWYRQLPEEGLKFMVYLQKENIIDESGMPKERFSAEFPKEGPSILRIQQVVRGDSAAYFCASSLETTMNTEAFFGQGTRLTVV.

This sequence joins TRBV19 and TRBJ1-4; D may be TRBD1 (5 bases). V lost 8 bases to trimming and J lost 8 bases, with 15 bases between them. This CDR3 comprises 13 residues. Per the germline V gene, CDR1 is LNHDA and CDR2 is SQIVND (reference sequence). CDR3 nucleotide sequence: TGTGCCAGTGGGGGGGATTTAGAAGAAAAACTGTTTTTT. Its translation: CASGGDLEEKLFF.

The chain is built from TRBV6-4 and TRBJ2-2; 7 bases are a match to TRBD1. Trimming cost V 8 bases and J 4 bases; bases outside gene matches: 7. Per germline, CDR1 MRHNA and CDR2 SNTAGT. The CDR3 spans 14 residues. CDR3 bases: TGTGCCAGCGCCCGAAGACAGGGCACCGGGGAGCTGTTTTTT. It codes for CASARRQGTGELFF.

This sequence joins TRBV11-2 and TRBJ2-3; possible D gene TRBD1, 5 bases. CDR1 is SGHAT and CDR2 is FQNNGV in the germline V gene. This CDR3 has 15 amino acids. V was shortened by 2 bases and J by 3 bases, with 12 bases between the two germline ends. DNA for the CDR3: TGTGCCAGCAGCTTAAGGGAACAGGCTACAGATACGCAGTATTTT. Encoded protein: CASSLREQATDTQYF.

The gene calls are TRBV27 and TRBJ2-6, with D tentatively TRBD1 (6 bases). V lost 5 bases and J 10 bases, leaving 12 bases between the germline ends. Germline values: CDR1 MNHEY, CDR2 SMNVEV (reference sequence). The CDR3 is 13 amino acids. This CDR3 reads CASSPQGQNVLTF. The DNA of the CDR3 is TGTGCCAGCAGTCCACAGGGACAAAACGTCCTGACTTTC.

The rearrangement uses TRBV19 and TRBJ1-5, with unresolved D. The CDR3 spans 12 residues. The V end was cut by 6 bases, the J end by 4 bases, with 7 bases between. The germline V gene has CDR1 LNHDA and CDR2 SQIVND (reference sequence). The CDR3 here is CASSGGNQPQHF. CDR3 DNA sequence: TGTGCCAGTAGCGGAGGGAATCAGCCCCAGCATTTT.

The chain uses TRBV7-2 and TRBJ2-1; 7 bases match TRBD2. The junction had 14 bases not matched to a gene; V was cut back by 6 bases and J by 9 bases. The CDR3 sequence is 15 residues long. Germline lookup yields CDR1 SGHTA and CDR2 FQGNSA. The CDR3 here is CASRRVGGEHGEQFF. As DNA, the CDR3 is TGTGCCAGCAGACGCGTTGGGGGGGAGCACGGTGAGCAGTTCTTC.

This clone occurred a few times. V usage is TRBV7-9 and J usage is TRBJ2-5; 10 nucleotides align to TRBD2. Trimming took 8 bases from V and 5 from J; bases not matched to a gene: 11. The germline V gene has CDR1 SEHNR and CDR2 FQNEAQ (reference sequence). The CDR3 sequence is 15 residues long. CDR3 bases: TGTGCCAGCTGGGGGGTTCTAGCGGGAGAGGAGACCCAGTACTTC. Translating gives CASWGVLAGEETQYF.

The rearrangement joins TRBV10-3 to TRBJ2-7; 10 bases line up with TRBD1. Trimming removed 3 bases from V and 4 bases from J; junction bases left unmatched: 3. The CDR3 extends over 14 amino acids. The germline gives CDR1 ENHRY, CDR2 SYGVKD. The CDR3 loop is CAISDRDRGYEQYF. The CDR3 DNA sequence: TGTGCCATCAGTGACCGGGACAGGGGTTACGAGCAGTACTTC.

The chain couples TRBV6-1 to TRBJ1-2, with D possibly TRBD1 on 5 matching bases. CDR1 and CDR2 from the germline V gene are MNHNS and SASEGT. This CDR3 is 15 amino acids long. V lost 3 bases to trimming and J lost 7 bases, with 18 bases between them. The CDR3 DNA sequence: TGTGCCAGCAGTGAGGGGCAGGGAATAGTCTCTGGCTACACCTTC. Protein sequence: CASSEGQGIVSGYTF.

The gene calls are TRBV5-4 and TRBJ2-7; 7 nucleotides match TRBD2. V gave up 2 bases and J gave up 2 bases; unmatched junction bases: 13. The CDR3 sequence is 17 residues long. Germline-derived CDR1 and CDR2 are SGHNT and YYREEE (reference sequence). The CDR3 here is CASSFERGSIGTYEQYF. For the CDR3, the DNA is TGTGCCAGCAGCTTTGAGCGCGGGAGCATTGGAACCTACGAGCAGTACTTC. The full variable domain, its missing parts supplied by reference TRBV5-4 and TRBJ2-7, is ETGVTQSPTHLIKTRGQQVTLRCSSQSGHNTVSWYQQALGQGPQFIFQYYREEENGRGNFPPRFSGLQFPNYSSELNVNALELDDSALYLCASSFERGSIGTYEQYFGPGTRLTVT.

This chain links TRBV13 with TRBJ2-3; 12 positions match TRBD2. This CDR3 is 17 amino acids long. The germline V gene encodes CDR1 PRHDT and CDR2 FYEKMQ (reference sequence). V shed 3 bases, J shed 3 bases, and the junction held 7 bases outside the gene matches. The CDR3 here is CASSFPPSGGDTDTQYF. The CDR3, as DNA: TGTGCCAGCAGCTTCCCACCTAGCGGGGGGGATACAGATACGCAGTATTTT.

The J gene is TRBJ2-1, the V gene TRBV9; 9 bases line up with TRBD2. Germline assignment: CDR1 SGDLS and CDR2 YYNGEE. Trimming at V came to 4 bases and at J to 8 bases, leaving 10 bases not matched to a gene. This CDR3 has 15 residues. The CDR3 here is CASSPRDSGSHEQFF. The CDR3 coding sequence is TGTGCCAGCAGCCCCCGGGATAGCGGGAGCCATGAGCAGTTCTTC.

Remarks on this clone: One end of the junction is discordant with germline, which a read error may explain. V and J are TRBV5-1 and TRBJ2-2, with TRBD1 matching over 10 bases. The germline gives CDR1 SGHRS, CDR2 YFSETQ. This CDR3 spans 16 amino acids. CDR3 in DNA: TGCGCCGGCAGCCCGGGAGACAGGGGGCAAACCGGGGAGCTGTTTTTT. Protein sequence: CAGSPGDRGQTGELFF.

The genes are TRBV4-3 and TRBJ1-2, with D maybe TRBD1 (6 bases). V lost 0 bases and J lost 4, with 21 bases in between. The CDR3 is 18 residues long. Germline V lookup: CDR1 LGHNA, CDR2 YSLEER. The CDR3 here is CASSQDGGGRSISYGYTF. CDR3 nucleotide sequence: TGCGCCAGCAGCCAAGATGGGGGGGGCAGGAGTATAAGCTATGGCTACACCTTC.

This clone appeared a single time. This sequence joins TRBV6-1 and TRBJ1-5; the match to TRBD1 covers 8 bases. V shed 8 bases and J 2 bases; nucleotides not matched to a gene: 5. This CDR3 is 14 amino acids long. Germline CDR1 MNHNS, CDR2 SASEGT. The CDR3 protein is CASATQGGNQPQHF. The CDR3 region has the DNA TGTGCCAGCGCTACACAGGGGGGCAATCAGCCCCAGCATTTT.

The V gene is TRBV29-1, the J gene TRBJ1-2; 11 bases line up with TRBD1. The CDR3 is 12 amino acids. Germline V gene data show CDR1 as SQVTM and CDR2 as ANQGSEA. V gave up 3 bases and J gave up 7 bases; unmatched junction bases: 1. The CDR3 spells CSVEGQGVGYTF. Here the CDR3 DNA reads TGCAGCGTTGAGGGACAGGGGGTTGGCTACACCTTC.

CDR3 sequence (DNA): TGCGCCAGCAGCCTCTTGGGACACTCGAACACTGAAGCTTTCTTT. Its translation: CASSLLGHSNTEAFF. The chain joins TRBV5-1 to TRBJ1-1; D is possibly TRBD1 (6 bases). Looked up from germline, CDR1 is SGHRS and CDR2 is YFSETQ. Trimming cost V 4 bases and J 1 base, with 14 bases left between them. CDR3 size: 15 residues.

V is TRBV7-9 and J is TRBJ1-2; D call uncertain. The germline V and J ends were trimmed by 3 bases and 0 bases, with 14 bases remaining between them. From germline, CDR1 is SEHNR and CDR2 FQNEAQ (reference sequence). The CDR3 has 16 amino acids. CDR3 residues: CASSLPYLAANYGYTF. The CDR3 region has the DNA TGTGCCAGCAGCTTGCCATATTTGGCAGCTAACTATGGCTACACCTTC.

The chain carries TRBV4-1 and TRBJ1-2; the D gene is possibly TRBD1 (5 bases). The length of the CDR3 is 16 residues. The V end lost 0 bases, the J end lost 8 bases, and 19 bases lay between the germline ends. Per the germline V gene, CDR1 is MGHRA and CDR2 is YSYEKL. The CDR3 DNA follows: TGCGCCAGCAGCCAAGAGGGCGGGGACCGGCGCACCGGCTACACCTTC. This encodes CASSQEGGDRRTGYTF.

This sequence joins TRBV2 and TRBJ1-2, with D possibly TRBD1 on 5 matching bases. From germline, CDR1 is SNHLY and CDR2 FYNNEI. The length of the CDR3 is 11 residues. V was shortened by 6 bases and J by 6 bases, with 8 bases between the two germline ends. CDR3 nucleotides: TGTGCCAGCAGGGGGGGGAATGGCTACACCTTC. It encodes CASRGGNGYTF.

The chain employs TRBV5-1 and TRBJ2-3, with TRBD2 as a possible D gene (6 bases). V was pared by 1 base and J by 0 bases, with 9 bases between. Germline loops: CDR1 SGHRS, CDR2 YFSETQ. The CDR3 runs 15 residues. CDR3 bases: TGCGCCAGCAGCTTGTACGGGGGAAGCACAGATACGCAGTATTTT. Its translation: CASSLYGGSTDTQYF.

V is TRBV6-5 and J is TRBJ2-3; TRBD2 might be the D (6 bases). Germline V gene data show CDR1 as MNHEY and CDR2 as SVGAGI. This CDR3 has 12 amino acids. V shed 9 bases and J shed 2 bases, with 9 bases lying between them. The CDR3: CARPGVTDTQYF. As DNA, the CDR3 is TGTGCCAGGCCGGGGGTCACAGATACGCAGTATTTT.

The chain has TRBV7-9 and TRBJ2-7; 10 bases align to TRBD1. Germline V gene data show CDR1 as SEHNR and CDR2 as FQNEAQ (reference sequence). V lost 5 bases to trimming and J lost 0 bases; unmatched junction nucleotides: 10. The CDR3 has 17 residues. This chain's CDR3 is CASSPSAGQGNSYEQYF. As DNA, the CDR3 is TGTGCCAGCAGCCCATCCGCGGGACAGGGGAACTCCTACGAGCAGTACTTC.

This chain links TRBV6-5 with TRBJ2-7; TRBD1 aligns across 9 bases. With 4 bases clipped from V and 5 bases from J, the junction kept 6 bases outside the gene matches. The CDR3 is made up of 14 amino acids. The germline V gene encodes CDR1 MNHEY and CDR2 SVGAGI. CDR3 bases: TGTGCCAGCAGTTCACCCGGGACAGGGAACGAGCAGTACTTC. It is translated as CASSSPGTGNEQYF.

The chain carries TRBV7-9 and TRBJ2-1; TRBD1 matches at 7 bases. The CDR3 has 17 residues. Germline V gene lookup returns CDR1 SEHNR and CDR2 FQNEAQ (reference sequence). V lost 5 bases and J lost 1; bases outside the gene matches: 11. Written as DNA, the CDR3 is TGTGCCAGCAGCCCTTTCGGGACAGCGGATTCCTACAATGAGCAGTTCTTC. Translation: CASSPFGTADSYNEQFF.